Described below is a single T cell receptor (beta chain) sequence and its context. Profiled with immunoSEQ multiplex PCR; TCRdb holds only in-frame clones, not every one. The table includes 190,000 or so clones, about 87% detected once. This sample stems from a study of blood T cell repertoires in COVID-19. On the study more broadly: COVID-19 samples collected from the United States, Italy and Spain covered acute and convalescent phases. PBMCs, B-cell-depleted T cells, or T cells were the source of the cDNA or gDNA that made up the material.

V lost 6 bases to trimming and J lost 0 bases; unmatched junction nucleotides: 20. This CDR3 is 21 amino acids long. Germline CDR1 reads MNHEY; CDR2 reads SMNVEV (reference sequence). Adults between about 18 and 95 years of age took part from 20 to 25 US areas. Which cohort a participant joined came from the clinical history participants gave. Source material: PBMCs or T cells enriched from blood (not recorded which). V usage is TRBV27 and J usage is TRBJ2-3; 11 positions agree with TRBD2. This sequence originates from a man younger than 30 with acute COVID-19. The CDR3 DNA is TGTGCCAGCAGCCGCGAGGCACCGGGACTAGCGGCTCCAGGCAGCACAGATACGCAGTATTTT. Its translation: CASSREAPGLAAPGSTDTQYF.